This T cell receptor (beta chain) was found in a study of T cell responses to AZD1222 COVID-19 vaccine. Study-wide context: Second-dose timings of about 4 or about 12 weeks were pooled.

Measured with immunoSEQ multiplex PCR; TCRdb has only the in-frame clones, and not every one. Of fewer than 100,000 clones in the sample, around nine tenths were seen once. Points from the study as a whole: Nearly half of spike-specific TCRs reportedly target unmutated variant regions. Clonal diversity was possibly underestimated, and the donors were mostly white British, with more females.

With respect to this clone: The antigen is not known.

CDR3 length: 15 residues. CDR1 and CDR2 from the germline V gene are SGHNT and YYREEE (reference sequence). Trimming shortened V by 0 bases and J by 4 bases, and 10 bases separated the two germline ends. The chain links TRBV5-4 to TRBJ1-4; D may be TRBD1 (6 bases). The starting material was peripheral blood, obtained on day 0 of AZD1222 vaccination. The TCR comes from an adult in good health. The CDR3 reads CASSLAGAGNEKLFF. DNA for the CDR3: TGTGCCAGCAGCTTGGCAGGGGCGGGTAATGAAAAACTGTTTTTT.